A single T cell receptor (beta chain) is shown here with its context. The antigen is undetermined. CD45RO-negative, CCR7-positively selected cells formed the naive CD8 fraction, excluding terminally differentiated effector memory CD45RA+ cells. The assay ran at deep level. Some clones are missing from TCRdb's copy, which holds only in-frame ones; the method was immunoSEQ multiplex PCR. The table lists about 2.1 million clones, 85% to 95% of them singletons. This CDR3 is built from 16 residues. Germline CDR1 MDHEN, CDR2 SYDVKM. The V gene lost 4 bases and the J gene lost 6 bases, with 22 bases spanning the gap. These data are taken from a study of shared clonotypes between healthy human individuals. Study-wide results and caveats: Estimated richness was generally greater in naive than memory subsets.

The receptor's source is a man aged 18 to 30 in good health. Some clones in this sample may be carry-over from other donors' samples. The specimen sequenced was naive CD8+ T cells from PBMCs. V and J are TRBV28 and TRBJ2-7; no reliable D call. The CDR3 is CASSSIRSADFSEQYF. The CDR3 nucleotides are TGTGCCAGCAGTTCGATCCGCAGCGCCGACTTCTCCGAGCAGTACTTC.